This TCR beta chain was retrieved from a study of neoadjuvant anti-PD-1 for oral cavity cancer (dated by TCRdb to the early 2020s). In terms of the full investigation: Before curative-intent surgical resection, most patients were given three to four biweekly doses of nivolumab at 3 mg/kg. Patients without progression received a fourth nivolumab dose around day 43 and underwent definitive surgical resection on days 50-56. Under RECIST 1.1, a patient counted as a responder if showing complete response, partial response or stable disease, and as a non-responder if showing progression. The parent correlative cohort had over ten patients and a response rate of approximately 33%. Study-wide findings and limitations: Higher pretreatment blood Treg/Th17 ratios correlated with higher pretreatment blood TCRbeta clonality and lower post-treatment tumor TCRbeta clonality. Only a few patients per response group were included in the TCR analyses, and larger cohorts for validation were called for by the authors. Within PBMCs, T cell clonality (Gini index) was significantly higher in non-responders than responders after neoadjuvant nivolumab.

Relative to germline, V is 1 base shorter and J is 7 bases shorter, with 10 bases between their ends. CDR1 GTSNPN and CDR2 SVGIG were looked up in the germline V gene (reference sequence). From cysteine to phenylalanine, the CDR3 is 12 amino acids long. CDR3 DNA is the only sequence kept; it has 36 bases, read in frame from the first base. With regard to this clone: Its cognate antigen has yet to be identified. It has no much larger one-base neighbor in the sample; base qualities were not kept.

The sample's time point label, decoded: after neoadjuvant nivolumab, at surgical resection. The patients had newly diagnosed stage II-IVA oral cavity squamous cell carcinoma and had not received any prior systemic or radiation treatment. The cohort consisted of patients with HPV-negative, locally advanced oral cavity squamous cell carcinoma. Peripheral blood mononuclear cells were analyzed directly and were not maintained or expanded in culture. Samples were obtained from a longitudinal correlative study of a single-arm phase II trial of neoadjuvant nivolumab in oral cavity squamous cell carcinoma. Subject-matched pre- and post-treatment PBMCs and tumors from three responders and three non-responders underwent genomic DNA-based TCRbeta sequencing. Peripheral blood mononuclear cells were drawn once before nivolumab treatment and a second time after treatment, when surgery took place. The Maxwell RSC DNA from Cells kit was used to isolate genomic DNA from PBMCs.

For deep sequencing, each PBMC sample was run in six replicates, with libraries mostly built from approximately 500 ng of input genomic DNA. TCRbeta libraries were prepared with the immunoSEQ hsTCRbeta kit according to the manufacturer's instructions. Sequencing of the completed libraries took place using an Illumina NovaSeq 6000 S4 flow cell after they had been pooled to around 3 nM. The study's own analysis went as follows. Raw data preprocessing and quality control were performed with the immunoSEQ Analyzer. The analysis was restricted to productive rearrangements, with each unique CDR3 amino acid sequence defining a clonotype. Using the R package tcR, the researchers computed the Gini-Simpson index as their estimate of repertoire clonality. Gini indices were compared with Student's t test, and associations with tumor size change were assessed by Pearson correlation. Imported from immuneACCESS, the table was reduced by TCRdb to in-frame sequences with V and J called. These copies leave out some clones; in studies compared against another copy, an unresolved V gene accounts for under half, and the cause of the remainder is not known. V and J calls and clone size are given by that table; D and trimming were obtained from the DNA. The sample table lists approximately 15,000 clones, more than 65% of them with a count of one. The ten largest clones add up to more than 2% of the sample.

The sequence was collected from a person between 40 and 85 years old with oral cavity squamous cell carcinoma. The sequence joins TRBV30 to TRBJ2-5; TRBD1 is a possible D gene, resting on 5 matching bases. This specimen consisted of PBMCs, obtained after nivolumab (anti-PD-1) treatment. Read as DNA, the sequence is TGTGCCTGGAGTGCCCAGGGTCGGACCCAGTACTTC. The resulting protein is CAWSAQGRTQYF. With all but the CDR3 taken from the reference TRBV30 and TRBJ2-5 genes, the full variable domain is: SQTIHQWPATLVQPVGSPLSLECTVEGTSNPNLYWYRQAAGRGLQLLFYSVGIGQISSEVPQNLSASRPQDRQFILSSKKLLLSDSGFYLCAWSAQGRTQYFGPGTRLLVL.